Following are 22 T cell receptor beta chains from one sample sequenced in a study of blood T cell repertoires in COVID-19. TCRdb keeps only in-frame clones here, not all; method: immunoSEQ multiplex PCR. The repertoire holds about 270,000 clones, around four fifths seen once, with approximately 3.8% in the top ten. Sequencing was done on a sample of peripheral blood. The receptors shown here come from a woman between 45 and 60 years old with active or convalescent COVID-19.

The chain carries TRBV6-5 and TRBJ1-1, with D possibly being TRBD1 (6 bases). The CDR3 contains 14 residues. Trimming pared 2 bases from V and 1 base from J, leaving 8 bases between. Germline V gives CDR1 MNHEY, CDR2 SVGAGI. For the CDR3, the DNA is TGTGCCAGCAGTTACAGGGGGAGGAACACTGAAGCTTTCTTT. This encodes CASSYRGRNTEAFF.

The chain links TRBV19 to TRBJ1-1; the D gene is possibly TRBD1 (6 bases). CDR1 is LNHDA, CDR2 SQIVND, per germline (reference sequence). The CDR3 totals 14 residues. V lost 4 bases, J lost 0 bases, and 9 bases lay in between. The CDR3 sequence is CASSNGGLNTEAFF. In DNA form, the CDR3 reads TGTGCCAGTAGTAACGGGGGGCTGAACACTGAAGCTTTCTTT.

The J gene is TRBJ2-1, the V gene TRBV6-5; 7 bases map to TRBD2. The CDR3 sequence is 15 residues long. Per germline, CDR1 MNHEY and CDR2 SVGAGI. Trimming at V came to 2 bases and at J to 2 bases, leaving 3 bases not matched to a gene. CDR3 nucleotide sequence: TGTGCCAGCAGTTACGAAAGCGGGACCTACAATGAGCAGTTCTTC. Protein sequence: CASSYESGTYNEQFF.

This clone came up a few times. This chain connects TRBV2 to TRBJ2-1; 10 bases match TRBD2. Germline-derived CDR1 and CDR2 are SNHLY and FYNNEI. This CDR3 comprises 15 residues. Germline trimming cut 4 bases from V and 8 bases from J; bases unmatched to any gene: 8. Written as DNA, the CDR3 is TGTGCCAGCAGTGGATCTAGCGGGAGAGGCTATGAGCAGTTCTTC. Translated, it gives CASSGSSGRGYEQFF.

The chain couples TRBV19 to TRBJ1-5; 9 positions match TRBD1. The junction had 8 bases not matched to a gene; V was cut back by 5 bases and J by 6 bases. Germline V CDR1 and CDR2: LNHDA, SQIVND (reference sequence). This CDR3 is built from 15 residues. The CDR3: CASSSTGGLSQPQHF. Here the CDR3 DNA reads TGTGCCAGTAGTTCGACAGGGGGTCTAAGTCAGCCCCAGCATTTT.

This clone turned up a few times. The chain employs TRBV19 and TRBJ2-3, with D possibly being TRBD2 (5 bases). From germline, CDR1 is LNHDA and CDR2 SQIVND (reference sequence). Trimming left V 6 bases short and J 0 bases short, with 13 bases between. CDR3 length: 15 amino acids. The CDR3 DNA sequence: TGTGCCAGTAGGAGGGCCGATTCTAGCACAGATACGCAGTATTTT. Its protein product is CASRRADSSTDTQYF.

The CDR3 sequence is CASSFRMTGNTEAFF. The CDR3 DNA is TGTGCCAGCAGCTTCCGAATGACAGGTAACACTGAAGCTTTCTTT. The rearrangement links TRBV7-3 to TRBJ1-1; D might be TRBD1 (6 bases). The CDR3 covers 15 residues. Trimming removed 3 bases at V and 2 bases at J, with 13 bases between. CDR1 is SGHTA, CDR2 FQGTGA, per germline.

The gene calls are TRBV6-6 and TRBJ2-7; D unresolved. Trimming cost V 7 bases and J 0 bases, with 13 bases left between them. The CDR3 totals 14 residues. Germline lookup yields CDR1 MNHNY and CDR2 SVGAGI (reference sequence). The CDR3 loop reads CASKIRGNSYEQYF. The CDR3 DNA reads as TGTGCCAGCAAAATTCGAGGAAACTCCTACGAGCAGTACTTC.

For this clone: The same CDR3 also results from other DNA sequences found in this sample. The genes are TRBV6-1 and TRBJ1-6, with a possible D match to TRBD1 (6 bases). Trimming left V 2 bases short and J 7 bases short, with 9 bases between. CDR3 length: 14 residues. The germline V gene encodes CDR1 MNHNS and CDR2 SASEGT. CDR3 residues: CASSERQGNSPLHF. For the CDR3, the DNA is TGTGCCAGCAGTGAAAGGCAGGGGAATTCACCCCTCCACTTT.

CDR3 sequence: CASSFPSGSAKNIQYF. The CDR3 DNA follows: TGTGCCAGCAGCTTCCCTAGCGGGAGTGCCAAAAACATTCAGTACTTC. The genes are TRBV11-1 and TRBJ2-4, with TRBD2 matching over 10 bases. Germline V gene lookup returns CDR1 SGHAT and CDR2 FQDESV (reference sequence). This CDR3 comprises 16 residues. After removal of 3 bases from V and 1 base from J, the junction contained 3 bases not matched to a gene.

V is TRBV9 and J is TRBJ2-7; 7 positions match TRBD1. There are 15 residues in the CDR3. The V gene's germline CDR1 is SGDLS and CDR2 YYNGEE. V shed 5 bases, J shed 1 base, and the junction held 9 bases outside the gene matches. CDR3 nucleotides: TGTGCCAGCAGTCCGACAGGGTTGCTTTCCTACGAGCAGTACTTC. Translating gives CASSPTGLLSYEQYF.

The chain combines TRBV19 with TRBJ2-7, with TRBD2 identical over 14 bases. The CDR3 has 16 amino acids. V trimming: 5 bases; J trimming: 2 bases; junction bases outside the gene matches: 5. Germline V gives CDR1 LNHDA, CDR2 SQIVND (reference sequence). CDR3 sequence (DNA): TGTGCCAGTAGTGCGGGACTAGCGGGAGACACCTACGAGCAGTACTTC. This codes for CASSAGLAGDTYEQYF.

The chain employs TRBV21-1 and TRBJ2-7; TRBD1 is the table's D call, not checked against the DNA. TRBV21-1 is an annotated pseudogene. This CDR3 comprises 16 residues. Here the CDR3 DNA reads TGTGCCAGCAGCAAACTTTGGGACAGGGCTGTCCACGAGCAGTACTTC. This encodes CASSKLWDRAVHEQYF.

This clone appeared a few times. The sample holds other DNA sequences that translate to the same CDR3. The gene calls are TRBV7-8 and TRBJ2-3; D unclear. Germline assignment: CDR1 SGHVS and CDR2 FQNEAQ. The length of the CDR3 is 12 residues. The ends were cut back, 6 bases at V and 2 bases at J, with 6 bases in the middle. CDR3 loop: CASSSNTDTQYF. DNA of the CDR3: TGTGCCAGCAGTTCTAACACAGATACGCAGTATTTT.

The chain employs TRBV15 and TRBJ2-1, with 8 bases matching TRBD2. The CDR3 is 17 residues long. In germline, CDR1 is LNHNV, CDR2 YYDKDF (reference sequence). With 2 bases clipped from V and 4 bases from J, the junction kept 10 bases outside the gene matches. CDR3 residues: CATSRPRGGRAYNEQFF. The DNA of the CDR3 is TGTGCCACCAGCAGACCCCGCGGGGGGAGAGCTTACAATGAGCAGTTCTTC.

The CDR3, as DNA: TGTGCCAGCAGCCCCGGGACAGCAAACAATGAGCAGTTCTTC. Amino acid sequence: CASSPGTANNEQFF. The rearrangement links TRBV7-3 to TRBJ2-1; 7 bases are shared with TRBD1. Germline V gives CDR1 SGHTA, CDR2 FQGTGA. This CDR3 region has 14 residues. After removal of 5 bases from V and 5 bases from J, the junction contained 6 bases not matched to a gene.

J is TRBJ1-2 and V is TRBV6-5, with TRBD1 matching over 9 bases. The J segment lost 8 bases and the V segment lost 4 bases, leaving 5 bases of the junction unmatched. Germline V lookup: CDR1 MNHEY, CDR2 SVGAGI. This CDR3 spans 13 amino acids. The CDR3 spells CASSWTGDRGYTF. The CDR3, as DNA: TGTGCCAGCAGTTGGACAGGGGACCGGGGCTACACCTTC.

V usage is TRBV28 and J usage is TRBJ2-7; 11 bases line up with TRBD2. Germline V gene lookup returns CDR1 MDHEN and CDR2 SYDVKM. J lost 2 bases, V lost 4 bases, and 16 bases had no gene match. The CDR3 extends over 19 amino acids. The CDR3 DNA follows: TGTGCCAGCAGTTCCCCGAAGGCTAGCGGGAGGATTAGGGCCTACGAGCAGTACTTC. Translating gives CASSSPKASGRIRAYEQYF.

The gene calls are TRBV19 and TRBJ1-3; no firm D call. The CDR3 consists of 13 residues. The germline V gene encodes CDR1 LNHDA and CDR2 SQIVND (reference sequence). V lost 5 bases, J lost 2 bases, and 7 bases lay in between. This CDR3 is CASSEAAGNTIYF. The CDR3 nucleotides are TGTGCCAGTAGTGAGGCGGCTGGAAACACCATATATTTT.

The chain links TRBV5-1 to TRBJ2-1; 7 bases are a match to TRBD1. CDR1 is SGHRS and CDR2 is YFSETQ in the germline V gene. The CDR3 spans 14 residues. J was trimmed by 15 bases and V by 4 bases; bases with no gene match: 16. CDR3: CASSGTVSAKVMFF. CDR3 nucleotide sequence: TGCGCCAGCAGCGGGACAGTCTCAGCTAAGGTGATGTTCTTC.

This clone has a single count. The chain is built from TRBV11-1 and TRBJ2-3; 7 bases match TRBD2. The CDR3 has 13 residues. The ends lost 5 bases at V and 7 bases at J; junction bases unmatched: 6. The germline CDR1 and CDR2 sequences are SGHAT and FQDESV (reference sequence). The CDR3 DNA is TGTGCCAGCAGCCCCGGGACTACGTATACGCAGTATTTT. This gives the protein CASSPGTTYTQYF.

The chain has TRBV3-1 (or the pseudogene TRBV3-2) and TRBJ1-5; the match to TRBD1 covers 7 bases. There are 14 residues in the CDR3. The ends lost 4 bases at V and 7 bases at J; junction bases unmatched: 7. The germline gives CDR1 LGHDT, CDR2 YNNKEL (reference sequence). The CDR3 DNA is TGTGCCAGCAGCCCCGACAGGGTCAGACAGCCCCAGCATTTT. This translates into CASSPDRVRQPQHF.